This TCR beta chain was sequenced during a study of T-cell reconstitution after alpha-beta-depleted transplantation in children. The study, taken as a whole, reports: There were reportedly several hundred expanded graft clones from which alpha-beta T cells came about two months after transplant. Some patients owed their high day-60 TCRbeta diversity to surviving recipient T cells and thymic progenitors. By one year post-transplant, T-cell counts and diversity largely arose from T cells that were newly produced.

Researchers prepared the TCRbeta library using unique molecular identifiers, the study reports. TCRdb re-called the PCR reads through MiXCR, storing one row per CDR3 protein. Here the sample spans 450,000 to 600,000 distinct CDR3 sequences, 10% to 15% being singletons. About this clonotype: What it recognizes is unknown.

Germline V gene data show CDR1 as SGHDN and CDR2 as FVKESK. The CDR3 has 16 residues. V dropped 3 bases and J dropped 7; count of bases not matched to a gene: 11. The V call is TRBV14, the J call TRBJ2-1, with 8 bases fitting TRBD2. This TCR was recovered from a male patient between 5 and 17 years old who had a stem cell transplant for acute myeloid leukemia, so the T cells may come from the graft donor. The material was PBMCs, mostly from graft donor cells, obtained 360 days after TCRalphabeta/CD19-depleted stem cell transplant. CDR3 residues: CASSHLLAGGRNEQFF. CDR3 sequence (DNA): TGTGCCAGCAGCCACCTTCTAGCGGGCGGTCGGAATGAGCAGTTCTTC.